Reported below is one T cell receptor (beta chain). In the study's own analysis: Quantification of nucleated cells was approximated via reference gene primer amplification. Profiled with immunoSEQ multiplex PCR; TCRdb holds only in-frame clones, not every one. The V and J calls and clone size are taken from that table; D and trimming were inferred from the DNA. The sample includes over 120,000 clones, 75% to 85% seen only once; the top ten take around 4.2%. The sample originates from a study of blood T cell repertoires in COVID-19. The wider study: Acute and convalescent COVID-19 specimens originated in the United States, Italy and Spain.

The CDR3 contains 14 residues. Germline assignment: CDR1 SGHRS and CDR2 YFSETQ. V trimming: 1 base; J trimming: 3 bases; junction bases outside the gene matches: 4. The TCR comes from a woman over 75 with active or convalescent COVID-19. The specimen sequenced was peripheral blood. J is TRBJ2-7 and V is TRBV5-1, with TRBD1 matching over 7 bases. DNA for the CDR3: TGCGCCAGCAGCTTGAGAGGGACAGTCTACGAGCAGTACTTC. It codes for CASSLRGTVYEQYF.